This T cell receptor (beta chain) was captured by sequencing in a study of CD8 T cells in ankylosing spondylitis. The study's findings and limits: What seemed typical of ankylosing spondylitis blood was a TCR beta motif built from 7 or 8 highly homologous variants.

TCRdb re-derived calls from the 5' RACE reads in MiXCR, one entry per CDR3 protein. The sample has hundreds of thousands of distinct CDR3 sequences, 30% to 40% seen once. Comment on this clonotype: The target antigen is unknown.

This CDR3 contains 14 residues. Germline V gene lookup returns CDR1 SEHNR and CDR2 FQNEAQ (reference sequence). Germline trimming cut 3 bases from V and 8 bases from J; bases unmatched to any gene: 5. The sequence derives from a male donor with ankylosing spondylitis or in good health (not recorded which). The chain uses TRBV7-9 and TRBJ1-4, with 8 bases lining up with TRBD1. Sequencing input: blood, either unsorted or a sorted T cell fraction (not recorded which). CDR3 sequence reads: CASSFDRGGEKLFF. The CDR3 region has the DNA TGTGCCAGCAGCTTCGACAGGGGCGGGGAAAAACTGTTTTTT.